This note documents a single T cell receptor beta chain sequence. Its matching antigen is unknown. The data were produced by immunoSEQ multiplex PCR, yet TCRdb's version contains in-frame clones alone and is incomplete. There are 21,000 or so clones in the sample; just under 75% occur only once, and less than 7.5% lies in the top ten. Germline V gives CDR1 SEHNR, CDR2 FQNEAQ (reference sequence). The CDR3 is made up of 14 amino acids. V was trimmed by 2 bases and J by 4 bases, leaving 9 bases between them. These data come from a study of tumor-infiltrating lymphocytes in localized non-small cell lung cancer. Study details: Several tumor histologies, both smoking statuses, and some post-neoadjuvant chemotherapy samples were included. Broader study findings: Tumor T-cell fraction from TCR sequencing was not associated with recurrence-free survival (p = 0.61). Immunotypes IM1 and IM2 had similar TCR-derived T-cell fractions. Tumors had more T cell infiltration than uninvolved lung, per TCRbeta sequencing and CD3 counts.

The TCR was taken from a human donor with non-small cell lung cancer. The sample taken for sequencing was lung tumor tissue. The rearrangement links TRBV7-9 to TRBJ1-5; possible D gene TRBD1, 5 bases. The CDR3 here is CASSLRGDNQPQHF. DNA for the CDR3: TGTGCCAGCAGCTTAAGGGGCGATAATCAGCCCCAGCATTTT. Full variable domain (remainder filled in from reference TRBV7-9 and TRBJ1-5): DTGVSQNPRHKITKRGQNVTFRCDPISEHNRLYWYRQTLGQGPEFLTYFQNEAQLEKSRLLSDRFSAERPKGSFSTLEIQRTEQGDSAMYLCASSLRGDNQPQHFGDGTRLSIL.